A single sample gave rise to the 7 T cell receptor beta chains below, sequenced in a study of blood T cell repertoires in COVID-19 (dated by TCRdb to about 2020). Libraries were constructed by the immunoSEQ multiplex PCR assay. TCRdb re-hosts the immuneACCESS table, in-frame sequences only. Its copies lack some clones; in the studies checked, an unresolved V gene accounts for under half of them, and the cause for the rest is not known. For this sample there are 90,000 to 130,000 clones; 70% to 90% appear just once. The ten biggest clones cover roughly 1.4% of the sample. Sequencing used peripheral blood. These receptors were collected from a man aged 35-49 years with acute or convalescent COVID-19.

This clone showed up just a few times. The chain couples TRBV28 to TRBJ2-2, with a weak D call TRBD2 (5 bases). Trimming cost V 6 bases and J 5 bases, with 10 bases left between them. CDR1 is MDHEN and CDR2 is SYDVKM in the germline V gene. CDR3 size: 13 residues. Here the CDR3 reads CASSGRRTGELFF. The CDR3 coding sequence is TGTGCCAGCAGCGGTAGGAGGACCGGGGAGCTGTTTTTT.

The chain employs TRBV6-5 and TRBJ2-2; possibly TRBD2 for D (6 bases). V lost 3 bases and J lost 8, with 10 bases in between. The CDR3 extends over 13 amino acids. Germline V gene data show CDR1 as MNHEY and CDR2 as SVGAGI. CDR3 nucleotide sequence: TGTGCCAGCAGTTATTCGGGGGTTGGGGAGCTGTTTTTT. Its translation is CASSYSGVGELFF.

The chain carries TRBV14 and TRBJ2-5, with 7 bases that match TRBD2. From germline, CDR1 is SGHDN and CDR2 FVKESK. The CDR3 contains 17 residues. The J segment lost 4 bases and the V segment lost 1 base, leaving 12 bases of the junction unmatched. CDR3 sequence reads: CASSQGLGGSVRETQYF. CDR3 bases: TGTGCCAGCAGCCAAGGTCTCGGCGGGAGTGTCAGAGAGACCCAGTACTTC.

CDR3 sequence: CASLADRLMNTEAFF. In DNA form, the CDR3 reads TGTGCCAGCCTTGCCGACAGGCTAATGAACACTGAAGCTTTCTTT. This rearrangement joins TRBV19 to TRBJ1-1, with D tentatively TRBD1 (6 bases). The CDR3 runs to 15 residues. Per the germline V gene, CDR1 is LNHDA and CDR2 is SQIVND (reference sequence). The V gene lost 9 bases and the J gene lost 0 bases, with 17 bases spanning the gap.

This chain connects TRBV7-6 to TRBJ2-1; D may be TRBD2 (5 bases). V shed 1 base and J shed 6 bases, with 16 bases lying between them. Germline-derived CDR1 and CDR2 are SGHVS and FNYEAQ. This CDR3 has 16 amino acids. CDR3 amino acids: CASSLGGAGSGNEQFF. The CDR3, as DNA: TGTGCCAGCAGCTTAGGAGGCGCGGGTTCTGGCAATGAGCAGTTCTTC.

The gene calls are TRBV3-1 (or the pseudogene TRBV3-2) and TRBJ2-3; TRBD2 agrees at 9 bases. This CDR3 region has 18 residues. Germline V gene lookup returns CDR1 LGHDT and CDR2 YNNKEL (reference sequence). The ends lost 2 bases at V and 1 base at J; junction bases unmatched: 10. Written as DNA, the CDR3 is TGTGCCAGCAGCCAAAGTCCCCATAAGCGGGGGGGCACAGATACGCAGTATTTT. Translation: CASSQSPHKRGGTDTQYF.

The rearrangement joins TRBV5-4 to TRBJ2-5; 8 positions match TRBD2. This CDR3 contains 14 residues. The germline V gene encodes CDR1 SGHNT and CDR2 YYREEE (reference sequence). J lost 1 base, V lost 4 bases, and 3 bases had no gene match. The chain's CDR3 is CASSPGTSQETQYF. For the CDR3, the DNA is TGTGCCAGCAGCCCCGGGACTAGCCAAGAGACCCAGTACTTC. Full variable domain (missing parts from reference TRBV5-4 and TRBJ2-5): ETGVTQSPTHLIKTRGQQVTLRCSSQSGHNTVSWYQQALGQGPQFIFQYYREEENGRGNFPPRFSGLQFPNYSSELNVNALELDDSALYLCASSPGTSQETQYFGPGTRLLVL.